This T cell receptor beta chain is from a study of T cell responses to AZD1222 COVID-19 vaccine. Overall study findings and caveats: Among AZD1222 vaccinees, only five to seven were seropositive at baseline.

Produced via immunoSEQ multiplex PCR; TCRdb's table is partial and in-frame only. The sample holds approximately 130,000 clones, 90% seen once. Only one count was recorded for this clone. The target antigen is unknown. The V segment lost 7 bases and the J segment 5 bases; nucleotides outside the gene matches: 7. This CDR3 comprises 14 residues. Germline values: CDR1 MNHNY, CDR2 SVGAGI (reference sequence). The chain has TRBV6-6 and TRBJ2-2, with 7 bases fitting TRBD2. Sequencing was performed on peripheral blood, taken 28 days after the second dose of the MenACWY control vaccine. This TCR was recovered from an adult who received the MenACWY meningococcal vaccine as a control. The CDR3 coding sequence is TGTGCCAGCACCGAAGCTAGCGGTACCGGGGAGCTGTTTTTT. Translation: CASTEASGTGELFF.